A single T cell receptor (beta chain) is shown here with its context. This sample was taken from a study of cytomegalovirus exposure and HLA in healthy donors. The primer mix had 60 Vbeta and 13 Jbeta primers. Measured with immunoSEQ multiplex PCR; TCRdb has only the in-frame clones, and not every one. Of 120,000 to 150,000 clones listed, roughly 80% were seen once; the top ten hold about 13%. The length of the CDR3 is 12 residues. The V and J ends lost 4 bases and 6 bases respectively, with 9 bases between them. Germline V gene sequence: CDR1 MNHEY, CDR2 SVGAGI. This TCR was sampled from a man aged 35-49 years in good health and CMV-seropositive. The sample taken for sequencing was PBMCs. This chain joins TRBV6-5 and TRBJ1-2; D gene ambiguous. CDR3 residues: CASSSAGNGYTF. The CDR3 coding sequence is TGTGCCAGCAGTTCCGCGGGGAATGGCTACACCTTC.